This TCR beta chain derives from a study of blood T cell repertoires in COVID-19. About the research overall: Whether acute or convalescent, the COVID-19 samples came from the United States, Italy and Spain.

V trimming: 3 bases; J trimming: 9 bases; junction bases outside the gene matches: 8. The CDR3 runs to 15 residues. CDR1 MNHEY and CDR2 SMNVEV come from the germline V gene (reference sequence). This clone showed up just a few times. Original handling: Amplification of reference gene primers provided the estimated nucleated cell counts. Measured with immunoSEQ multiplex PCR; TCRdb has only the in-frame clones, and not every one. For V, J and clone size, that table is used; D and trimming come from the DNA. The sample yields under 400,000 clones, 87% seen once. The chain combines TRBV27 with TRBJ2-1; 10 bases align to TRBD1. Sequencing used PBMCs or T cells enriched from blood (not recorded which). This receptor was identified in a man aged 35 to 55 in a cohort exposed to, infected with or recovered from COVID-19 (not recorded which). CDR3 DNA: TGTGCCAGCAGTTTGGGGACAGGGGATGTGGTTGAGCAGTTCTTC. Amino acid sequence: CASSLGTGDVVEQFF.